The rows below give T cell receptor beta chains drawn from one sample of a study of cytomegalovirus exposure and HLA in healthy donors. The protocol was immunoSEQ multiplex PCR, while the TCRdb copy is restricted to in-frame clones and leaves out a portion. The sample lists fewer than 200,000 clones, about 77% occurring once. The sequenced material came from PBMCs. Source of these receptors: a man in his sixties in good health and CMV-seronegative. Each CDR3 is given with its conserved first and last residue. Each record gives: J gene, V gene, D gene, clone size, CDR3 protein, CDR3 DNA. A D gene is named only where the DNA matches it firmly. Not every row has a clone size; where given, it reads once, few, many or a size class.

TRBJ1-5	TRBV21-1	NA	NA	CASSVRDRVETGNQPQHF	TGTGCCAGCAGCGTCCGGGACAGGGTGGAAACGGGGAATCAGCCCCAGCATTTT
TRBJ1-1	TRBV5-1	NA	NA	CASSTSGPTGFVNTEAFF	TGCGCCAGCAGCACTTCCGGGCCCACAGGGTTCGTGAACACTGAAGCTTTCTTT
TRBJ1-4	TRBV18	TRBD1	NA	CASSAWDRSTNEKLFF	TGTGCCAGCTCAGCTTGGGACAGGTCAACTAATGAAAAACTGTTTTTT
TRBJ2-3	TRBV15	NA	NA	CATSRERGGTRRTDTQYF	TGTGCCACCAGCAGAGAACGTGGCGGGACTCGACGCACAGATACGCAGTATTTT
TRBJ2-5	TRBV10-3	TRBD1	once	CATRLRDRGYQETQYF	TGTGCCACCCGTCTCCGGGACAGGGGTTACCAAGAGACCCAGTACTTC
TRBJ2-3	TRBV15	NA	few	CATSRVFEGVSGDTQYF	TGTGCCACCAGCAGAGTATTCGAGGGAGTGAGTGGAGATACGCAGTATTTT
TRBJ2-6	TRBV5-8	NA	NA	CASSLSGANVLTF	TGTGCCAGCAGCCTATCTGGGGCCAACGTCCTGACTTTC
TRBJ1-6	TRBV28	NA	once	CASSFPGGYNSPLHF	TGTGCCAGCAGTTTCCCGGGAGGCTATAATTCACCCCTCCACTTT
TRBJ1-4	TRBV5-8	NA	few	CASSPKDAGGEKLFF	TGTGCCAGCAGCCCCAAGGACGCCGGGGGTGAAAAACTGTTTTTT
TRBJ2-7	TRBV25-1	NA	NA	CASRTRISGTYEQYF	TGTGCCAGCAGGACCCGAATAAGCGGAACCTACGAGCAGTACTTC
TRBJ2-2	TRBV29-1	NA	NA	CSVAPGANTGELFF	TGCAGCGTTGCTCCAGGCGCGAACACCGGGGAGCTGTTTTTT
TRBJ2-5	TRBV5-6	TRBD1	NA	CASSLGTIQGRETQYF	TGTGCCAGCAGCTTGGGGACGATACAGGGGCGAGAGACCCAGTACTTC
TRBJ2-1	TRBV13	TRBD2	NA	CASSLSGTPYNEQFF	TGTGCCAGCAGTCTTAGCGGGACGCCCTACAATGAGCAGTTCTTC
TRBJ2-5	TRBV5-4	TRBD2	NA	CASGPGGGPQETQYF	TGTGCCAGCGGACCGGGGGGAGGGCCACAAGAGACCCAGTACTTC
TRBJ2-1	TRBV11-2	TRBD2	few	CASSLDHQREINEQFF	TGTGCCAGCAGCTTAGATCACCAGCGGGAGATCAATGAGCAGTTCTTC
TRBJ1-2	TRBV5-4	NA	NA	CASSPDRGNYGYTF	TGTGCCAGCAGCCCGGACAGAGGTAACTATGGCTACACCTTC
TRBJ2-1	TRBV11-2	TRBD2	NA	CASSLGGSGQFF	TGTGCCAGCAGCTTAGGCGGGAGCGGTCAGTTCTTC
TRBJ1-2	TRBV30	NA	NA	CAWSGAYGYTF	TGTGCCTGGAGTGGCGCCTATGGCTACACCTTC
TRBJ1-5	TRBV23-1	NA	few	CASSQASGFSQPQHF	TGCGCCAGCAGTCAAGCTAGTGGATTTAGTCAGCCCCAGCATTTT
TRBJ1-5	TRBV2	TRBD1	once	CASSGLGQGAAVSNQPQHF	TGTGCCAGCAGCGGTCTTGGACAGGGAGCTGCGGTGAGCAATCAGCCCCAGCATTTT
TRBJ1-2	TRBV6-1	TRBD1	NA	CASRSPATGDGYTF	TGTGCCAGCAGGTCGCCGGCGACAGGGGACGGCTACACCTTC
TRBJ1-2	TRBV7-9	NA	NA	CSSSLDSLGYTF	TGTTCCAGCAGCTTAGACAGTCTGGGCTACACCTTC
TRBJ1-1	TRBV12-5	NA	NA	CASGLDLGLGDEAFF	TGTGCTAGTGGTTTGGACCTAGGACTAGGGGATGAAGCTTTCTTT
TRBJ1-2	TRBV28	NA	NA	CSSSSSGYGYTF	TGTTCCAGCAGTTCAAGCGGCTATGGCTACACCTTC
TRBJ2-6	TRBV7-8	TRBD1	NA	CASRKDRGTSGANVLTF	TGTGCCAGCAGAAAAGACAGGGGAACCTCTGGGGCCAACGTCCTGACTTTC
TRBJ2-7	TRBV5-1	NA	once	CASSLVGALYEQYF	TGCGCCAGCAGCTTGGTTGGGGCTCTATACGAGCAGTACTTC
TRBJ2-7	TRBV5-1	TRBD2	NA	CASSLAFSLAGDEQYF	TGCGCCAGCAGCTTGGCCTTTTCGCTAGCGGGAGACGAGCAGTACTTC
TRBJ1-1	TRBV19	NA	NA	CASTRRGGNTEAFF	TGTGCCAGTACCCGCCGGGGGGGGAACACTGAAGCTTTCTTT
TRBJ1-1	TRBV27	NA	NA	CASHTGGTEAFF	TGTGCCAGCCATACGGGGGGCACTGAAGCTTTCTTT
TRBJ2-5	TRBV2	TRBD1	NA	CASTLEIGGAEQYF	TGTGCCAGCACGCTGGAGATAGGGGGCGCGGAGCAGTACTTC
TRBJ1-6	TRBV6-5	TRBD1	NA	CASSYFSTGDNSPLHF	TGTGCCAGCAGTTACTTCTCGACAGGGGACAATTCACCCCTCCACTTT
TRBJ2-7	TRBV6-5	TRBD1	NA	CASSRDRGPGEQYF	TGTGCCAGCAGCCGGGACAGGGGGCCGGGGGAGCAGTACTTC
TRBJ2-3	TRBV14	NA	NA	CASSPTYPYTDTQYF	TGTGCCAGCAGCCCTACTTACCCGTACACAGATACGCAGTATTTT
TRBJ1-2	TRBV5-5	TRBD1	NA	CASSGTPRTGKVDGYTF	TGTGCCAGCAGCGGGACTCCGAGGACAGGTAAAGTGGATGGCTACACCTTC
TRBJ1-6	TRBV2	NA	NA	CASSPQHPGRGSPLHF	TGTGCCAGCAGCCCTCAACATCCCGGGCGGGGTTCACCCCTCCACTTT
TRBJ2-1	TRBV7-9	TRBD2	NA	CASSPVAGTINEQFF	TGTGCCAGCAGCCCGGTAGCGGGGACAATCAATGAGCAGTTCTTC
TRBJ1-3	TRBV6-1	NA	once	CASSPISGNTIYF	TGTGCCAGCAGTCCCATTTCTGGAAACACCATATATTTT
TRBJ2-3	TRBV30	NA	NA	CAWSACPQYF	TGTGCCTGGAGTGCCTGTCCGCAGTATTTT
TRBJ1-5	TRBV28	NA	NA	CASNHGDSNQPQHF	TGTGCCAGCAATCATGGAGATAGCAATCAGCCCCAGCATTTT
TRBJ1-2	TRBV19	NA	few	CASSISGYYGYTF	TGTGCCAGTAGTATATCGGGTTACTATGGCTACACCTTC
TRBJ2-7	TRBV5-6	NA	NA	CASSLAGHGTGSCEQYF	TGTGCCAGCAGCTTGGCCGGCCACGGAACCGGGTCATGCGAGCAGTACTTC
TRBJ1-1	TRBV6-1	NA	NA	CASSQLQGSDTEAFF	TGTGCCAGCAGTCAACTACAGGGATCGGACACTGAAGCTTTCTTT
TRBJ2-5	TRBV11-3	TRBD1	NA	CASSLEGPGTGGAGTQYF	TGTGCCAGCAGCTTAGAAGGGCCTGGGACAGGGGGCGCAGGGACCCAGTACTTC
TRBJ1-5	TRBV5-4	NA	NA	CASSIQGNQPQHF	TGTGCCAGCAGCATACAGGGAAATCAGCCCCAGCATTTT
TRBJ2-1	TRBV14	NA	NA	CASSQPNSGQFF	TGTGCCAGCAGCCAGCCCAACTCAGGTCAGTTCTTC
TRBJ2-7	TRBV20-1	TRBD1	NA	CSGTGIYEQYF	TGCAGTGGGACAGGGATTTACGAGCAGTACTTC
TRBJ1-5	TRBV4-1	TRBD1	NA	CASSHSKTGGSISNQPQHF	TGCGCCAGCAGCCATTCCAAGACAGGGGGTTCCATTAGCAATCAGCCCCAGCATTTT
TRBJ2-1	TRBV20-1	NA	once	CSAADEQFF	TGCAGTGCCGCGGATGAGCAGTTCTTC
TRBJ2-7	TRBV27	TRBD1	once	CASSWTGAYEQYF	TGTGCCAGCAGTTGGACAGGAGCCTACGAGCAGTACTTC